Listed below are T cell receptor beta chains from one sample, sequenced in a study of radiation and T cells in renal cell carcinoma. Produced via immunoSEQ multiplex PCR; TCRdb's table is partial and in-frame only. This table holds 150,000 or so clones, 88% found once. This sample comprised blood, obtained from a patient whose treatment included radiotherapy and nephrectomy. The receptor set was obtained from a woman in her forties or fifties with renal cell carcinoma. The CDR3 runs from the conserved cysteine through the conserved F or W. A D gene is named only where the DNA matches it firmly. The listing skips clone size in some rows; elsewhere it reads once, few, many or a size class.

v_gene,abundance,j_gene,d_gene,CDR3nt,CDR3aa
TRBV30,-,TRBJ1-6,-,TGTGCCTGGCAACAGGGAAAGTATAATTCACCCCTCCACTTT,CAWQQGKYNSPLHF
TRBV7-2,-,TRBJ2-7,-,TGTGCCAGCAGCTTAGAGGCCTTCGAGCAGTACTTC,CASSLEAFEQYF
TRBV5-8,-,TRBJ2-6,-,TGTGCCAGCAGCCAGGGCTCTGGGGCCAACGTCCTGACTTTC,CASSQGSGANVLTF
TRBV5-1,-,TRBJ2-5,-,TGCGCCAGCAATTTCCTCGGACTGCAAGAGACCCAGTACTTC,CASNFLGLQETQYF
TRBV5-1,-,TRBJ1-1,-,TGCGCCAGCAGCTTGGACAGGATTTTAACTGAAGCTTTCTTT,CASSLDRILTEAFF
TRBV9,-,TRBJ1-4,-,TGTGCCAGCAGCACCCCGGGGGGAAGAAAACTGTTTTTT,CASSTPGGRKLFF
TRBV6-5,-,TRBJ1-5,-,TGTGCCAGCAGTTCTCGGACCCCTAATCAGCCCCAGCATTTT,CASSSRTPNQPQHF
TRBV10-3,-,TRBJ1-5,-,TGTGCCATCAAATCGGACGGATACAATCAGCCCCAGCATTTT,CAIKSDGYNQPQHF
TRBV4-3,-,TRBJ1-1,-,TGCGCCAGCAGCCGTACAGGAGCCATGAACACTGAAGCTTTCTTT,CASSRTGAMNTEAFF
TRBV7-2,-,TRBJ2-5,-,TGTGCCAGCAGCTTAGTTCCCAATAGTGAGACCCAGTACTTC,CASSLVPNSETQYF
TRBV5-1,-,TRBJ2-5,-,TGCGCCAGCAGCTTTGCGTTAGGGGAGACCCAGTACTTC,CASSFALGETQYF
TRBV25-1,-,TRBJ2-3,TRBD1,TGTGCCAGCAGGGGACAGGGGTTGGCGCAGTATTTT,CASRGQGLAQYF
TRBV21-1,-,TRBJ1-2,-,TGTGCCAGCATCAAGGGAGGGACAGGGGGAAACTATGGCTACACCTTC,CASIKGGTGGNYGYTF
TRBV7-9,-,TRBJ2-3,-,TGTGCCAGCAGGTTGGCGGGATGGCCAGATACGCAGTATTTT,CASRLAGWPDTQYF
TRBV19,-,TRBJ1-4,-,TGTGCCAGCCAAGCCAGGGGTAGGGGCAATGAAAAACTGTTTTTT,CASQARGRGNEKLFF
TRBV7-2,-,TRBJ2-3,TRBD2,TGTGCCAGCAGCCAGACCCTAGCGGGGGGCCGCACCCCCACAGATACGCAGTATTTT,CASSQTLAGGRTPTDTQYF
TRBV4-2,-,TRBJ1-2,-,TGTGCCAGCAGCCAAGTACCCCCTTATGGCTACACCTTC,CASSQVPPYGYTF
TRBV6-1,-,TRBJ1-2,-,TGTGCCAGCAGCCTCGACAGTAACTATGGCTACACCTTC,CASSLDSNYGYTF
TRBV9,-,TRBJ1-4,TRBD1,TGTGCCAGCAGCGTCCGGGACAGGGAAACACTGTTTTTT,CASSVRDRETLFF
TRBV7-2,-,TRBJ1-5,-,TGTGCCAGCAGCTTAGGGGGCCCCCAGCATTTT,CASSLGGPQHF
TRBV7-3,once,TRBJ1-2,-,TGTGCCAGCAGCTTACTCCCGAATGGGGCAATCGGTGGCTACACCTTC,CASSLLPNGAIGGYTF
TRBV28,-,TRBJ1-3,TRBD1,TGTGCCAGCAGAACGGGACAGTCTGGAAACACCATATATTTT,CASRTGQSGNTIYF
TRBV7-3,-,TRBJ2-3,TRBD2,TGTGCCAGCAGCCCTTCTGCGCGGGGGGGCTTAAATACGCAGTATTTT,CASSPSARGGLNTQYF
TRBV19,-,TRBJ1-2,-,TGTGCCAGTAGTATAGCGGGGGAAGGGGACTATGGCTACACCTTC,CASSIAGEGDYGYTF
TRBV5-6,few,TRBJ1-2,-,TGTGCCAGCAGCTTGGTACGTCACAGGTTCACTGGCTACACCTTC,CASSLVRHRFTGYTF
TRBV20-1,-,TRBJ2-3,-,TGCAGTTGCCAAAGCACAGATACGCAGTATTTT,CSCQSTDTQYF
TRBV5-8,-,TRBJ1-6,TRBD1,TGTGCCAGCAGCTTCGACAGGGGGGACTCACCCCTCCACTTT,CASSFDRGDSPLHF
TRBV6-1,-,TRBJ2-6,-,TGTGCCAGCAGTGACTCTGGGGCCAACGTCCTGACTTTC,CASSDSGANVLTF
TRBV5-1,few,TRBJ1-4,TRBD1,TGCGCCAGCAGCTTGGGACAGGGTAATGAAAAACTGTTTTTT,CASSLGQGNEKLFF
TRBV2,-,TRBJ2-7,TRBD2,TGTGCCAGCCACCGCTCTAGCGGGGGCTCCTACGAGCAGTACTTC,CASHRSSGGSYEQYF
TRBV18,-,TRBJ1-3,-,TGTGCCAGCTCACCACCGACGGTTAGCTCTGGAAACACCATATATTTT,CASSPPTVSSGNTIYF
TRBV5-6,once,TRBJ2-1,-,TGTGCCAGCAGCGCCTCCCGGTTTGAGCAGTTCTTC,CASSASRFEQFF
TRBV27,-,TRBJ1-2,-,TGTGCCAGCAGTTTCGGGGGAGCGGGCGGCTACACCTTC,CASSFGGAGGYTF
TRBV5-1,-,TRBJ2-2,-,TGCGCCAGCAGCTTGGCCAGCACCGGGGAGCTGTTTTTT,CASSLASTGELFF
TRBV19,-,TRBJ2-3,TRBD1,TGTGCCAGTAGTGAGGGACAGGGGTATACAGATACGCAGTATTTT,CASSEGQGYTDTQYF
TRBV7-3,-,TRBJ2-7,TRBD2,TGTGCCAGCAGCCAGACTAGCTACCCCGACGAGCAGTACTTC,CASSQTSYPDEQYF
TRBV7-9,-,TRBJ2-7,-,TGTGCCAGCAGCCACCAAGCCTACGAGCAGTACTTC,CASSHQAYEQYF
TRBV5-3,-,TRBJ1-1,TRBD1,TGTGCCAGAAGCTCCGCCGGACAGGATCATATCGCTTTCTTT,CARSSAGQDHIAFF
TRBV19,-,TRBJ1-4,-,TGTGCCAGTAGTAATAGTATCTCCAGGGGTGAAAAACTGTTTTTT,CASSNSISRGEKLFF
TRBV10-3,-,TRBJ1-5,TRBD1,TGTGCCATCAGAGGGACAGGGAACAATCAGCCCCAGCATTTT,CAIRGTGNNQPQHF
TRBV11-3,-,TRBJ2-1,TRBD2,TGTGCCAGCAGCTCCGGGACTAGCGGGGGGGCCGGGCAGTTCTTC,CASSSGTSGGAGQFF
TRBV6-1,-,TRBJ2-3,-,TGTGCCAGCAGTGAAGTGGTGGTGGGTCCAGATACGCAGTATTTT,CASSEVVVGPDTQYF
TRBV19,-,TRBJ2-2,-,TGTGCCACCGCGGGAGGGCAGGGGGCAGACACCGGGGAGCTGTTTTTT,CATAGGQGADTGELFF
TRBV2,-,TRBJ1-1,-,TGTGCCAGCACCCCTGAGGTGAACACTGAAGCTTTCTTT,CASTPEVNTEAFF
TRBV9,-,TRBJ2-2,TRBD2,TGTGCCAGCAGCGTAGGGGTCGGGGGGGCCGACACCGGGGAGCTGTTTTTT,CASSVGVGGADTGELFF
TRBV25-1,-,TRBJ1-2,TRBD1,TGTGCCAGCAGTAAGACAGGGGGGACTAACTATGGCTACACCTTC,CASSKTGGTNYGYTF
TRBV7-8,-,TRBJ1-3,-,TGTGCCAGCAGCTTACCCGGGACACGCTTGAACACCATATATTTT,CASSLPGTRLNTIYF
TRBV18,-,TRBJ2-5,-,TGTGCCAGCTCACCATTGACAGCCCAAGAGACCCAGTACTTC,CASSPLTAQETQYF
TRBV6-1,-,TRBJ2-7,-,TGTGCCAGCAGTGAACCAGGGCTTCACTCCTACGAGCAGTACTTC,CASSEPGLHSYEQYF
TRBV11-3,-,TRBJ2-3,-,TGTGCCAGCAGCTTCCAGGGGAGCACAGATACGCAGTATTTT,CASSFQGSTDTQYF
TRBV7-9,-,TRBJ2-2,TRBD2,TGTGCCAGCAGCCCCCGGACTAGCGGCGACACCGGGGAGCTGTTTTTT,CASSPRTSGDTGELFF
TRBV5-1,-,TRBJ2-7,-,TGCGCCAGCAGAGACACGGCAGGCAATATATACGAGCAGTACTTC,CASRDTAGNIYEQYF